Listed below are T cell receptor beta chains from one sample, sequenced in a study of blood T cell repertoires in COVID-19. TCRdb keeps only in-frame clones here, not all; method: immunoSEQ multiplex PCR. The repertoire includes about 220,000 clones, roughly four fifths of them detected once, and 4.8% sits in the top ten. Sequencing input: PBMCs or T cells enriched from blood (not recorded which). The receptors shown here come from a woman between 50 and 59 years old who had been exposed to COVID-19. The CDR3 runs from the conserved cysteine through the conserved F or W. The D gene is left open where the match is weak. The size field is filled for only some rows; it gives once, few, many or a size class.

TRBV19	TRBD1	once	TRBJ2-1	TGTGCCAGTAGCGCCGGGACAGGGTACAATGAGCAGTTCTTC	CASSAGTGYNEQFF
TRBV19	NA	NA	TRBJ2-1	TGTGCCAGTAGTATAGAAGGCGGAGGGTCCTACAATGAGCAGTTCTTC	CASSIEGGGSYNEQFF
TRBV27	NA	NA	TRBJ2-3	TGTGCCAGCCAGGAGGGGACTTTGGGGGGCACAGATACGCAGTATTTT	CASQEGTLGGTDTQYF
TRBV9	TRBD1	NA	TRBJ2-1	TGTGCCAGCAGCGTAGGAGAAGGTGCAGGGGGCGCCTTCCACTTCTACAATGAGCAGTTCTTC	CASSVGEGAGGAFHFYNEQFF
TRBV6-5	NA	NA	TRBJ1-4	TGTGCCAGCAGGAAGGGACTAGGGGCTAATGAAAAACTGTTTTTT	CASRKGLGANEKLFF
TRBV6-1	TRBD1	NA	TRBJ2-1	TGTGCCAGCAGTGAACGACAGGGGATGAGCTCCTACAATGAGCAGTTCTTC	CASSERQGMSSYNEQFF
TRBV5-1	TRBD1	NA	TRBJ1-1	TGCGCCAGCAGCACCTCAGGGGGACGTGAAGCTTTCTTT	CASSTSGGREAFF
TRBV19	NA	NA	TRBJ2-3	TGTGCCAGTAATTATCGTAGCACAGATACGCAGTATTTT	CASNYRSTDTQYF
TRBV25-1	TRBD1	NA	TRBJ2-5	TGTGCCAGCAGTGAATATAGACAGGGTTACGAGACCCAGTACTTC	CASSEYRQGYETQYF
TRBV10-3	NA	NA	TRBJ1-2	TGTGCCATCAGTGATGACAGGAGCGGCTACACCTTC	CAISDDRSGYTF
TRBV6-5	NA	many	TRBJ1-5	TGTGCCAGCAAGGAGAGGGTTTATCAGCCCCAGCATTTT	CASKERVYQPQHF
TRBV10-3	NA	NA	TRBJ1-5	TGTGCCATCAGCCCCGGTGATCAGCCCCAGCATTTT	CAISPGDQPQHF
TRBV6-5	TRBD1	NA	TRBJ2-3	TGTGCCAGCAGTTGGACAGGGGGGACAGATACGCAGTATTTT	CASSWTGGTDTQYF
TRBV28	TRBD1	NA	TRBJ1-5	TGTGCCAGCACCCCCACAGGGGCCAATCAGCCCCAGCATTTT	CASTPTGANQPQHF
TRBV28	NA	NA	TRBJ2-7	TGTGCCAGCAGCGGAAATTGGGACTCCAGCTTC	CASSGNWDSSF
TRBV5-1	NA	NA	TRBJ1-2	TGCGCCAGCAGCGAAGGAGGGTACCATGGCTACACCTTC	CASSEGGYHGYTF
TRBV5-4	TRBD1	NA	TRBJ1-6	TGTGCCTCCAAGGGACAGGGTGATTCACCCCTCCACTTT	CASKGQGDSPLHF